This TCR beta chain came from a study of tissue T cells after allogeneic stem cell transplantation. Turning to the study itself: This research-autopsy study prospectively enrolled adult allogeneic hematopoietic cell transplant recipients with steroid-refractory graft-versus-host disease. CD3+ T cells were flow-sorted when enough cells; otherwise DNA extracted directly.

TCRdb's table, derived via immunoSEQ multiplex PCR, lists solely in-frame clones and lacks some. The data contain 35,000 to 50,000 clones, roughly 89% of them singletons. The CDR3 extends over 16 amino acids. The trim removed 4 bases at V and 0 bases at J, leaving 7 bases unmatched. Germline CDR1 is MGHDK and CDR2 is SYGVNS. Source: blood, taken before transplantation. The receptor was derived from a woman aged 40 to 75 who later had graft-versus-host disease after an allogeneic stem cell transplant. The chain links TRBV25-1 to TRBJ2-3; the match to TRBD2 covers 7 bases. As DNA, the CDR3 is TGTGCCAGCAGTGGATCTAGCGGAACTAGCACAGATACGCAGTATTTT. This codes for CASSGSSGTSTDTQYF. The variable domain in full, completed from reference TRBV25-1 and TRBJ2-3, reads EADIYQTPRYLVIGTGKKITLECSQTMGHDKMYWYQQDPGMELHLIHYSYGVNSTEKGDLSSESTVSRIRTEHFPLTLESARPSHTSQYLCASSGSSGTSTDTQYFGPGTRLTVL.